This T cell receptor (beta chain) was profiled in a study of blood T cell repertoires in COVID-19. Data came from immunoSEQ multiplex PCR; TCRdb stores just in-frame clones and leaves some out. This sample yields about 51,000 clones, of which 75% to 90% are seen a single time; 1.3% belongs to the top ten. J lost 7 bases, V lost 3 bases, and 5 bases had no gene match. CDR1 is SGHKS, CDR2 YYEKEE, per germline (reference sequence). The CDR3 length is 13 residues. Sequences were obtained from peripheral blood. This sequence joins TRBV5-5 and TRBJ1-2; 8 nucleotides agree with TRBD1. The receptor comes from a man aged 55 to 70 with acute or convalescent COVID-19. The CDR3 sequence: CASSSTGVAGYTF. CDR3 DNA: TGTGCCAGCAGCTCGACAGGGGTGGCTGGCTACACCTTC.